The 31 T cell receptor beta chains below all came from one sample that was sequenced in a study of T cell responses to AZD1222 COVID-19 vaccine (dated by TCRdb to the early 2020s). The library was produced with the immunoSEQ multiplex PCR assay. TCRdb mirrors the immuneACCESS table, restricted to in-frame sequences. Some clones are absent from its copies; in checked studies, under half trace to an unresolved V gene, and the reason for the others is unknown. A total of some 100,000 clones appear in this sample, 80% to 90% of them only once. In total, the top ten clones hold around 9.6% of the sample. Read against the paper, the sample's time point label means: baseline before first vaccination. The input for sequencing was peripheral blood, taken on day 0 of AZD1222 vaccination. The origin of the receptors is an adult in good health.

The chain couples TRBV5-1 to TRBJ2-3, with 7 bases fitting TRBD2. CDR3 length: 15 amino acids. Trimming cost V 3 bases and J 4 bases; bases outside gene matches: 8. The V gene's germline CDR1 is SGHRS and CDR2 YFSETQ. The CDR3 region is CASSSIGGGADTQYF. The CDR3 DNA follows: TGCGCCAGCAGCTCCATAGGCGGGGGAGCAGATACGCAGTATTTT.

The chain links TRBV6-5 to TRBJ1-2; D might be TRBD1 (5 bases). The CDR3 consists of 13 residues. Trimming removed 0 bases at V and 7 bases at J, with 9 bases between. Germline lookup yields CDR1 MNHEY and CDR2 SVGAGI. CDR3 sequence reads: CASSYSAGTGYTF. The CDR3 DNA reads TGTGCCAGCAGTTACTCGGCAGGGACTGGCTACACCTTC.

CDR3 in amino acids: CASSPTVVGGQPQHF. DNA of the CDR3: TGTGCCAGTAGCCCGACAGTAGTGGGGGGTCAGCCCCAGCATTTT. The V call is TRBV19, the J call TRBJ1-5, with D perhaps TRBD1 (5 bases). Germline V gene sequence: CDR1 LNHDA, CDR2 SQIVND (reference sequence). This CDR3 has 15 residues. V was pared by 6 bases and J by 6 bases, with 18 bases between.

This clone was observed a handful of times. V usage is TRBV11-3 and J usage is TRBJ1-1, with 11 bases fitting TRBD1. In germline, CDR1 is SGHNT, CDR2 YENEEA. CDR3 length: 14 amino acids. V was pared by 4 bases and J by 7 bases, with 5 bases of the junction left unmatched. DNA of the CDR3: TGTGCCAGCAGCTGGGGACAGGGGGAAGGTGAAGCTTTCTTT. Its translation: CASSWGQGEGEAFF.

The chain links TRBV28 to TRBJ2-7, with 11 nucleotides matching TRBD1. This CDR3 comprises 15 residues. V shed 2 bases and J 2 bases; nucleotides not matched to a gene: 2. CDR1 MDHEN and CDR2 SYDVKM come from the germline V gene. The CDR3 region is CASSLTGQGAYEQYF. In DNA, the CDR3 is TGTGCCAGCAGTTTAACGGGACAGGGGGCCTACGAGCAGTACTTC.

This chain links TRBV5-1 with TRBJ2-1; 8 nucleotides align to TRBD1. This CDR3 is built from 12 residues. From germline, CDR1 is SGHRS and CDR2 YFSETQ. V lost 4 bases, J lost 12 bases, and 6 bases stayed unmatched. DNA of the CDR3: TGCGCCAGCAGCGGGACAGGCCACGGGCAGTTCTTC. It is translated as CASSGTGHGQFF.

This rearrangement joins TRBV11-2 to TRBJ1-6, with D uncertain. This CDR3 region has 14 residues. With 8 bases removed from V and 7 bases from J, the gap between germline ends came to 15 bases. Germline lookup yields CDR1 SGHAT and CDR2 FQNNGV. In DNA, the CDR3 is TGTGCCAGCTTCGACTCGCGTGGGAATTCACCCCTCCACTTT. This translates into CASFDSRGNSPLHF.

The chain employs TRBV7-2 and TRBJ1-1; TRBD1 matches at 9 bases. J was trimmed by 0 bases and V by 2 bases; bases with no gene match: 4. The CDR3 loop spans 16 amino acids. CDR1 and CDR2 from the germline V gene are SGHTA and FQGNSA. CDR3 in DNA: TGTGCCAGCAGCTTAATGGGACAGGGTATGAACACTGAAGCTTTCTTT. Translated: CASSLMGQGMNTEAFF.

The chain recombines TRBV27 with TRBJ2-6; 9 bases are shared with TRBD1. The germline CDR1 and CDR2 sequences are MNHEY and SMNVEV (reference sequence). The CDR3 totals 18 residues. Trimming removed 2 bases from V and 0 bases from J; junction bases left unmatched: 5. The CDR3 sequence: CASSLIGQGHSGANVLTF. CDR3 sequence (DNA): TGTGCCAGCAGTTTAATTGGACAGGGGCACTCTGGGGCCAACGTCCTGACTTTC.

The rearrangement links TRBV27 to TRBJ1-2; 8 positions agree with TRBD1. The CDR3 extends over 14 amino acids. The J segment lost 2 bases and the V segment lost 4 bases, leaving 3 bases of the junction unmatched. Germline V gene sequence: CDR1 MNHEY, CDR2 SMNVEV (reference sequence). CDR3 sequence reads: CASSSWDRNYGYTF. CDR3 DNA: TGTGCCAGCAGTTCCTGGGACAGGAACTATGGCTACACCTTC.

The chain uses TRBV6-4 and TRBJ1-2, with 10 bases that match TRBD1. The CDR3 covers 13 residues. V dropped 4 bases and J dropped 7; count of bases not matched to a gene: 3. CDR1 MRHNA and CDR2 SNTAGT come from the germline V gene. DNA of the CDR3: TGTGCCAGCAGTGCCAGGACAGGGGGTGGCTACACCTTC. Translating gives CASSARTGGGYTF.

This clone was counted a single time. The chain uses TRBV11-2 and TRBJ2-5; D is undetermined. CDR1 is SGHAT and CDR2 is FQNNGV in the germline V gene. With 0 bases removed from V and 5 bases from J, the gap between germline ends came to 10 bases. The CDR3 runs to 14 residues. The CDR3 bases are TGTGCCAGCAGCTTAGAGGTGGCGGCGGAGACCCAGTACTTC. Translation: CASSLEVAAETQYF. Full variable domain (outside the CDR3, taken from reference TRBV11-2 and TRBJ2-5): EAGVAQSPRYKIIEKRQSVAFWCNPISGHATLYWYQQILGQGPKLLIQFQNNGVVDDSQLPKDRFSAERLKGVDSTLKIQPAKLEDSAVYLCASSLEVAAETQYFGPGTRLLVL.

The chain couples TRBV7-2 to TRBJ2-1, with 10 bases aligning to TRBD2. Losses at the gene ends were 5 bases for V and 6 bases for J; bases not matched to a gene: 7. The CDR3 length is 15 residues. Germline V gene data show CDR1 as SGHTA and CDR2 as FQGNSA. For the CDR3, the DNA is TGTGCCAGCAGCGTCCCACTAGCGGGAAGCAATGAGCAGTTCTTC. It translates to CASSVPLAGSNEQFF. Combining the CDR3 with reference TRBV7-2 and TRBJ2-1 gives the whole variable domain GAGVSQSPSNKVTEKGKDVELRCDPISGHTALYWYRQSLGQGLEFLIYFQGNSAPDKSGLPSDRFSAERTGGSVSTLTIQRTQQEDSAVYLCASSVPLAGSNEQFFGPGTRLTVL.

The chain joins TRBV6-2 or TRBV6-3 to TRBJ2-7, with a tentative D call TRBD2 (6 bases). V was pared by 6 bases and J by 2 bases, with 14 bases between. Germline CDR1 reads MNHEY; CDR2 reads SVGEGT. This CDR3 has 14 amino acids. CDR3 in DNA: TGTGCCAGCAGCGGGACTCCGCGGACCTACGAGCAGTACTTC. Amino acid sequence: CASSGTPRTYEQYF.

The V and J genes are TRBV10-3 and TRBJ2-2, with D possibly matching TRBD2 (6 bases). CDR1 and CDR2 (germline): ENHRY, SYGVKD. This CDR3 region has 14 residues. Trimming cost V 2 bases and J 4 bases, with 8 bases left between them. The CDR3 protein is CAISERESTGELFF. CDR3 bases: TGTGCCATCAGTGAGCGGGAGAGCACCGGGGAGCTGTTTTTT.

The chain combines TRBV2 with TRBJ1-5; TRBD1 is a possible D gene (6 bases). Germline V gene sequence: CDR1 SNHLY, CDR2 FYNNEI. Trimming took off 6 bases at V and 5 bases at J, with 11 bases between the two ends. CDR3 size: 13 residues. The CDR3 sequence: CASSQGYDQPQHF. For the CDR3, the DNA is TGTGCCAGCAGCCAGGGGTACGATCAGCCCCAGCATTTT.

The chain combines TRBV6-4 with TRBJ1-1, with 7 positions matching TRBD1. This CDR3 is built from 14 residues. J was trimmed by 1 base and V by 6 bases; bases with no gene match: 5. CDR1 is MRHNA and CDR2 is SNTAGT in the germline V gene. CDR3 sequence: CASRRQGSNTEAFF. The CDR3 bases are TGTGCCAGCAGACGACAGGGCTCGAACACTGAAGCTTTCTTT.

CDR3 DNA: TGTGCCAGCAGTGAATTGGACAGAAGTGGTCAGCCCCAGCATTTT. This sequence encodes CASSELDRSGQPQHF. V is TRBV6-1 and J is TRBJ1-5; tentative D call: TRBD1 (6 bases). Germline assignment: CDR1 MNHNS and CDR2 SASEGT. Deletions cut 2 bases from V and 6 bases from J, with 14 bases between. This CDR3 is built from 15 residues.

The V gene is TRBV5-6, the J gene TRBJ1-1; no definite D call. V was trimmed by 5 bases and J by 6 bases, leaving 14 bases between them. Germline assignment: CDR1 SGHDT and CDR2 YYEEEE. This CDR3 has 13 amino acids. The CDR3 DNA sequence: TGTGCCAGCAGTCCCGGGCGCGTTCCTGAAGCTTTCTTT. It codes for CASSPGRVPEAFF.

The V and J genes are TRBV9 and TRBJ2-2, with D hard to call. Germline values: CDR1 SGDLS, CDR2 YYNGEE. Between the trimmed V and J ends, which lost 3 bases and 0 bases, there was a span of 9 bases. The CDR3 sequence is 15 residues long. CDR3 DNA: TGTGCCAGCAGCGGTTACAGAGCGAACACCGGGGAGCTGTTTTTT. Translation gives CASSGYRANTGELFF. Combining the CDR3 with reference TRBV9 and TRBJ2-2 gives the whole variable domain DSGVTQTPKHLITATGQRVTLRCSPRSGDLSVYWYQQSLDQGLQFLIQYYNGEERAKGNILERFSAQQFPDLHSELNLSSLELGDSALYFCASSGYRANTGELFFGEGSRLTVL.

This rearrangement joins TRBV19 to TRBJ1-2; D is possibly TRBD1 (5 bases). This CDR3 region has 12 residues. From germline, CDR1 is LNHDA and CDR2 SQIVND (reference sequence). Deletions cut 10 bases from V and 4 bases from J, with 13 bases between. The CDR3 region is CANPRDRYGYTF. CDR3 bases: TGTGCCAACCCCAGGGACCGCTATGGCTACACCTTC.

For the CDR3, the DNA is TGCGCCAGCAGCCAGCTTTTCTCAAATACTCATAGCTCCTATAATTCACCCCTCCACTTT. The encoded protein is CASSQLFSNTHSSYNSPLHF. The chain uses TRBV4-1 and TRBJ1-6; no reliable D call. V shed 3 bases and J shed 0 bases, with 21 bases lying between them. Germline loops: CDR1 MGHRA, CDR2 YSYEKL. The CDR3 is 20 residues long.

The chain couples TRBV5-1 to TRBJ1-2; D ambiguous. The CDR3 extends over 12 amino acids. Germline CDR1 and CDR2: SGHRS and YFSETQ. Between the trimmed V and J ends, which lost 4 bases and 7 bases, there was a span of 11 bases. DNA for the CDR3: TGCGCCAGCAGCCCCCGTCTCGGTGGCTACACCTTC. This translates into CASSPRLGGYTF.

The rearrangement links TRBV19 to TRBJ1-2; TRBD1 is a possible D gene (6 bases). The V end was cut by 3 bases, the J end by 8 bases, with 10 bases between. Per the germline V gene, CDR1 is LNHDA and CDR2 is SQIVND (reference sequence). The CDR3 covers 12 residues. CDR3 residues: CASSMRGAGYTF. In DNA form, the CDR3 reads TGTGCCAGTAGTATGCGGGGGGCCGGCTACACCTTC.

The chain employs TRBV5-1 and TRBJ1-4, with 10 bases fitting TRBD1. V lost 4 bases, J lost 7 bases, and 7 bases stayed unmatched. Germline V lookup: CDR1 SGHRS, CDR2 YFSETQ. This CDR3 contains 15 residues. CDR3 amino acids: CASSDPGTGAEKLFF. For the CDR3, the DNA is TGCGCCAGCAGCGACCCCGGGACAGGGGCTGAAAAACTGTTTTTT.

The chain employs TRBV12-5 and TRBJ1-2, with D unresolved. The CDR3 totals 13 residues. Per the germline V gene, CDR1 is LGHNT and CDR2 is FRNRAP. V was trimmed by 1 base and J by 8 bases, leaving 11 bases between them. In nucleotides, the CDR3 is TGTGCTAGTGGTTTGGGTCCGTTTGACGGCTACACCTTC. Translated: CASGLGPFDGYTF.

This clone was detected once. The J gene is TRBJ2-3, the V gene TRBV7-8, with D perhaps TRBD2 (5 bases). V was pared by 0 bases and J by 7 bases, with 8 bases between. The germline V gene encodes CDR1 SGHVS and CDR2 FQNEAQ. The length of the CDR3 is 13 residues. The DNA for the CDR3 is TGTGCCAGCAGCTTAGCCAGCGGAAATACGCAGTATTTT. Amino acid sequence: CASSLASGNTQYF.

V and J are TRBV30 and TRBJ1-5, with a tentative D call TRBD1 (5 bases). Germline CDR1 GTSNPN, CDR2 SVGIG (reference sequence). V lost 4 bases to trimming and J lost 4 bases, with 11 bases between them. The CDR3 totals 13 residues. The CDR3 protein is CAWNMGGNQPQHF. CDR3 coding DNA: TGTGCCTGGAATATGGGGGGAAATCAGCCCCAGCATTTT.

V and J are TRBV5-6 and TRBJ2-1; D uncertain. Germline CDR1 is SGHDT and CDR2 is YYEEEE. Trimming shortened V by 1 base and J by 0 bases, and 8 bases separated the two germline ends. The CDR3 covers 15 residues. The CDR3 reads CASSLLSSSYNEQFF. The CDR3 DNA reads TGTGCCAGCAGCTTGCTTTCGAGCTCCTACAATGAGCAGTTCTTC.

The chain carries TRBV7-9 and TRBJ1-1, with D uncertain. Germline V gene lookup returns CDR1 SEHNR and CDR2 FQNEAQ (reference sequence). The CDR3 has 13 amino acids. Trimming took 4 bases from V and 1 from J, leaving 7 bases between them. CDR3 bases: TGTGCCAGCAGCTCCTTCGGGAACACTGAAGCTTTCTTT. This translates into CASSSFGNTEAFF.

This clone was observed a single time. The chain is built from TRBV28 and TRBJ2-4, with TRBD1 as a possible D gene (5 bases). The germline V and J ends were trimmed by 6 bases and 4 bases, with 7 bases remaining between them. The CDR3 consists of 12 residues. Germline CDR1 is MDHEN and CDR2 is SYDVKM. The CDR3 is CASRAGKNIQYF. The CDR3 DNA reads TGTGCCAGCAGGGCAGGGAAAAACATTCAGTACTTC. The full variable domain, with the rest looked up from reference TRBV28 and TRBJ2-4, is DVKVTQSSRYLVKRTGEKVFLECVQDMDHENMFWYRQDPGLGLRLIYFSYDVKMKEKGDIPEGYSVSREKKERFSLILESASTNQTSMYLCASRAGKNIQYFGAGTRLSVL.